This entry describes one T cell receptor (beta chain). The source of the sample is a study of blood T cell repertoires in COVID-19. Germline V gene lookup returns CDR1 MGHRA and CDR2 YSYEKL. The V gene lost 1 base and the J gene lost 10 bases, with 11 bases spanning the gap. The CDR3 has 14 residues. The Seattle site enrolled patients during active infection and followed them longitudinally. Assay: immunoSEQ multiplex PCR; the TCRdb copy retains only in-frame clones and omits some. The data show fewer than 350,000 clones, with about 86% seen just once and about 12% held by the top ten. The sample consisted of peripheral blood. The receptor was isolated from a woman in her 70s with COVID-19, enrolled during active disease. The chain carries TRBV4-1 and TRBJ1-6; no firm D call. CDR3 DNA sequence: TGCGCCAGCAGCCAAGTTCAGGAATGGTCACCCCTCCACTTT. Protein: CASSQVQEWSPLHF.